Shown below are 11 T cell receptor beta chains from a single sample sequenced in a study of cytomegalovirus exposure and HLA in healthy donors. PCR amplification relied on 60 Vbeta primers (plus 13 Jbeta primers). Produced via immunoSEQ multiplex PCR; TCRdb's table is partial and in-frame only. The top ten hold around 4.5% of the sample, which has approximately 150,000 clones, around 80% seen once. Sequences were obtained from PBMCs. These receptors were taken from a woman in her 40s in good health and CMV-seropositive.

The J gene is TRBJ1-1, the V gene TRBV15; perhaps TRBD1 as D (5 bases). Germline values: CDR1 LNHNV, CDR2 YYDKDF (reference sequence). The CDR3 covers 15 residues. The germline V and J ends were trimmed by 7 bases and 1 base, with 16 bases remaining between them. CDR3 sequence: CATKNSGRGNTEAFF. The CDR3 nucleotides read TGTGCCACCAAGAACTCGGGGAGGGGGAACACTGAAGCTTTCTTT.

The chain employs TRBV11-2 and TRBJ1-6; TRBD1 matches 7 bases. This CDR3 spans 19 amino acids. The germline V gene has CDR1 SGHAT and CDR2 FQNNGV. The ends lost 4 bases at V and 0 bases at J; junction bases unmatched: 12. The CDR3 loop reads CASSSEATGLSSYNSPLHF. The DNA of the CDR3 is TGTGCCAGCAGCTCAGAAGCGACAGGGCTGAGCTCCTATAATTCACCCCTCCACTTT.

CDR3 DNA sequence: TGTGCCAGCTCACCGAGGACTAGCGGGAGGCAAGGCCAAGAGACCCAGTACTTC. As protein: CASSPRTSGRQGQETQYF. The J gene is TRBJ2-5, the V gene TRBV18; TRBD2 aligns across 14 bases. Trimming at V came to 3 bases and at J to 1 base, leaving 7 bases not matched to a gene. Germline assignment: CDR1 KGHSH and CDR2 LQKENI. The CDR3 loop spans 18 amino acids. Filled out from reference TRBV18 and TRBJ2-5, the complete variable domain reads NAGVMQNPRHLVRRRGQEARLRCSPMKGHSHVYWYRQLPEEGLKFMVYLQKENIIDESGMPKERFSAEFPKEGPSILRIQQVVRGDSAAYFCASSPRTSGRQGQETQYFGPGTRLLVL.

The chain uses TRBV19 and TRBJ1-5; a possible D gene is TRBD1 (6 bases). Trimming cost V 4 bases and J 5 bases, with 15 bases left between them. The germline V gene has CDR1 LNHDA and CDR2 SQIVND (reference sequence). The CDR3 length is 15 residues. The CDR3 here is CASSTSGGADQPQHF. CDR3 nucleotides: TGTGCCAGTAGTACCAGTGGGGGGGCGGATCAGCCCCAGCATTTT.

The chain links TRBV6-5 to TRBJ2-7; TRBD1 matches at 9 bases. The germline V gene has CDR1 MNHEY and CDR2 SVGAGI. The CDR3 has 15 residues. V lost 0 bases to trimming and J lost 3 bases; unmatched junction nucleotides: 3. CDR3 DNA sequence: TGTGCCAGCAGTTACTCCGGACAGGGGAACTACGAGCAGTACTTC. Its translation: CASSYSGQGNYEQYF.

The CDR3, as DNA: TGTGCCAGCAGCTTAGAGACAGGGGGAATTGGTAGTGCCTACGAGCAGTACTTC. Translating gives CASSLETGGIGSAYEQYF. The chain carries TRBV11-2 and TRBJ2-5, with 9 bases fitting TRBD1. Judging by the DNA end, TRBJ2-7 fits better; the J call may be wrong. Germline values: CDR1 SGHAT, CDR2 FQNNGV. CDR3 length: 18 amino acids.

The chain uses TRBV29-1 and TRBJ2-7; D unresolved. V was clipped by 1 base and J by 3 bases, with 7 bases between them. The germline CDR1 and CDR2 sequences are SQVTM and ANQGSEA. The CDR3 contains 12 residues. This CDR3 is CSVEGGRYEQYF. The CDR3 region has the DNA TGCAGCGTTGAAGGTGGCCGCTACGAGCAGTACTTC.

The CDR3 DNA reads as TGTGCCAGCAGCCAAGTTGTTAGCGGGTCCTACAATGAGCAGTTCTTC. This sequence encodes CASSQVVSGSYNEQFF. The chain carries TRBV4-2 and TRBJ2-1; TRBD2 matches at 7 bases. The CDR3 runs 16 residues. Germline V CDR1 and CDR2: LGHNA, YNFKEQ. V trimming: 1 base; J trimming: 1 base; junction bases outside the gene matches: 4.

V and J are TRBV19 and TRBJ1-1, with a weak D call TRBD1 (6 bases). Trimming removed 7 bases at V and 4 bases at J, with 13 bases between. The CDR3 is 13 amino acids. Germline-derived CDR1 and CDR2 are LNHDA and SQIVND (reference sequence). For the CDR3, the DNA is TGTGCCAGTAAAATAGGGGGAATCACTGAAGCTTTCTTT. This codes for CASKIGGITEAFF.

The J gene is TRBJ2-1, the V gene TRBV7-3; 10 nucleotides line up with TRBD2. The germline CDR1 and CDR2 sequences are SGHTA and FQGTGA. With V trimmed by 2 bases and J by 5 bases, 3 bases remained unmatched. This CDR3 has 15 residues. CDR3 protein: CASSLELAGNNEQFF. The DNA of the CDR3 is TGTGCCAGCAGCTTAGAACTAGCGGGAAACAATGAGCAGTTCTTC.

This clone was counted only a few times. The CDR3 DNA reads as TGTGCCAGCAGTGAACCCAGACTAGCGGTTCAAGAGACCCAGTACTTC. This encodes CASSEPRLAVQETQYF. The V and J genes are TRBV2 and TRBJ2-5; TRBD2 matches 9 bases. The CDR3 is 16 residues long. V trimming: 2 bases; J trimming: 2 bases; junction bases outside the gene matches: 6. The germline gives CDR1 SNHLY, CDR2 FYNNEI.